One and the same sample provided the 24 T cell receptor beta chains below, sequenced in a study of blood T cell repertoires in COVID-19. The method was immunoSEQ multiplex PCR; TCRdb's version includes in-frame clones alone and lacks a portion of them. This sample yields about 200,000 clones, of which roughly 80% are seen a single time; under 8% belongs to the top ten. Source material: peripheral blood. The receptors come from a man in his sixties with acute or convalescent COVID-19.

The gene calls are TRBV29-1 and TRBJ1-2; TRBD1 agrees at 10 bases. The trim removed 6 bases at V and 4 bases at J, leaving 2 bases unmatched. The CDR3 runs to 12 residues. Germline values: CDR1 SQVTM, CDR2 ANQGSEA. The CDR3 DNA reads TGCAGCGTGGGGGACAGGGGCTATGGCTACACCTTC. This gives the protein CSVGDRGYGYTF. Full variable domain (rest looked up from reference TRBV29-1 and TRBJ1-2): SAVISQKPSRDICQRGTSLTIQCQVDSQVTMMFWYRQQPGQSLTLIATANQGSEATYESGFVIDKFPISRPNLTFSTLTVSNMSPEDSSIYLCSVGDRGYGYTFGSGTRLTVV.

The J gene is TRBJ1-2, the V gene TRBV19; unclear D gene. Germline CDR1 and CDR2: LNHDA and SQIVND (reference sequence). The CDR3 loop spans 13 amino acids. V was pared by 4 bases and J by 1 base, with 7 bases between. Here the CDR3 DNA reads TGTGCCAGTAGTACCCGGAGTAACTATGGCTACACCTTC. This codes for CASSTRSNYGYTF.

This clone has a handful of counts. In nucleotides, the CDR3 is TGTGCCAGCAGCGTAGCTACGGGATCGGGCTACGAGCAGTACTTC. Protein product: CASSVATGSGYEQYF. V is TRBV9 and J is TRBJ2-7; D is perhaps TRBD2 (5 bases). Per the germline V gene, CDR1 is SGDLS and CDR2 is YYNGEE. This CDR3 region has 15 residues. V was pared by 0 bases and J by 3 bases, with 13 bases between.

The chain's CDR3 is CASSFLAAPIYF. The CDR3 DNA sequence: TGTGCCAGCAGTTTCCTCGCGGCCCCCATATATTTT. The chain carries TRBV28 and TRBJ1-3; D not resolved. The V end was cut by 3 bases, the J end by 11 bases, with 11 bases between. The germline V gene has CDR1 MDHEN and CDR2 SYDVKM. There are 12 residues in the CDR3.

This chain uses TRBV12-3 or TRBV12-4 with TRBJ1-1; D not certain. The CDR3 loop spans 13 amino acids. V was clipped by 3 bases and J by 1 base, with 6 bases between them. This CDR3 reads CASSFEGNTEAFF. DNA for the CDR3: TGTGCCAGCAGTTTCGAGGGGAACACTGAAGCTTTCTTT.

The rearrangement links TRBV12-3 or TRBV12-4 to TRBJ1-3, with D possibly matching TRBD1 (6 bases). The CDR3 has 11 residues. Trimming stripped 5 bases from V and 8 bases from J, with 7 bases between. The CDR3 coding sequence is TGTGCCAGCAGTACAGGGTACACCATATATTTT. This codes for CASSTGYTIYF.

The rearrangement links TRBV5-1 to TRBJ2-1; TRBD2 agrees at 11 bases. The V gene end was trimmed by 5 bases and the J gene end by 2 bases; junction bases not matched to a gene: 0. From germline, CDR1 is SGHRS and CDR2 YFSETQ. The CDR3 is 14 residues long. The CDR3 loop reads CASRTSGTYNEQFF. CDR3 DNA: TGCGCCAGCAGGACTAGCGGGACCTACAATGAGCAGTTCTTC.

The chain recombines TRBV6-6 with TRBJ2-7; TRBD1 agrees at 10 bases. J lost 3 bases, V lost 8 bases, and 4 bases had no gene match. Per germline, CDR1 MNHNY and CDR2 SVGAGI (reference sequence). The CDR3 is 13 residues long. The CDR3 sequence: CASARDRGYEQYF. For the CDR3, the DNA is TGTGCCAGCGCCCGGGACAGGGGCTACGAGCAGTACTTC.

This clone was picked up one time. This chain connects TRBV29-1 to TRBJ2-4, with 8 bases identical to TRBD2. The ends lost 5 bases at V and 8 bases at J; junction bases unmatched: 11. The CDR3 length is 14 residues. Germline CDR1 and CDR2: SQVTM and ANQGSEA. The CDR3 nucleotides read TGCAGCGTTCCGCTAGCGGGTAATTCGGACATTCAGTACTTC. As protein: CSVPLAGNSDIQYF.

The rearrangement joins TRBV6-2 or TRBV6-3 to TRBJ2-1, with TRBD1 matching 9 bases. V lost 2 bases and J lost 7; bases outside the gene matches: 9. Germline V gives CDR1 MNHEY, CDR2 SVGEGT. This CDR3 is built from 16 residues. In nucleotides, the CDR3 is TGTGCCAGCAGTTACATCGGGACAGGGTTTGGGAATGAGCAGTTCTTC. It translates to CASSYIGTGFGNEQFF.

A note on this clone: The same CDR3 is also encoded by other DNA sequences in this sample. The chain couples TRBV9 to TRBJ2-5; a weak D match, TRBD2 (6 bases). Trimming stripped 0 bases from V and 5 bases from J, with 11 bases between. Per germline, CDR1 SGDLS and CDR2 YYNGEE. The CDR3 totals 14 residues. The DNA for the CDR3 is TGTGCCAGCAGCGTAGACCGGGGGAGGGAGACCCAGTACTTC. Its translation: CASSVDRGRETQYF.

This chain links TRBV3-1 (or the pseudogene TRBV3-2) with TRBJ1-3; no firm D call. Deletions cut 4 bases from V and 0 bases from J, with 16 bases between. Germline-derived CDR1 and CDR2 are LGHDT and YNNKEL (reference sequence). The CDR3 sequence is 17 residues long. The CDR3, as DNA: TGTGCCAGCAGCCGACTACGAGGAACGTCCTCTGGAAACACCATATATTTT. Protein: CASSRLRGTSSGNTIYF.

V gene TRBV9 combines with J gene TRBJ2-3; 12 nucleotides match TRBD2. Looked up from germline, CDR1 is SGDLS and CDR2 is YYNGEE. The CDR3 extends over 16 amino acids. The ends lost 0 bases at V and 6 bases at J; junction bases unmatched: 5. The CDR3 nucleotides are TGTGCCAGCAGCGTAGACCCTAGCGGGAGGGGTGATACGCAGTATTTT. Amino acid sequence: CASSVDPSGRGDTQYF.

This clone was recorded only once. This chain uses TRBV6-6 with TRBJ1-1; D is unclear. The germline V gene encodes CDR1 MNHNY and CDR2 SVGAGI (reference sequence). Trimming took off 4 bases at V and 4 bases at J, with 10 bases between the two ends. CDR3 length equals 13 residues. The CDR3 spells CASSWPRGTEAFF. The DNA of the CDR3 is TGTGCCAGCAGTTGGCCGAGAGGCACTGAAGCTTTCTTT.

The chain combines TRBV7-9 with TRBJ2-1, with 8 bases matching TRBD2. This CDR3 contains 17 residues. Trimming at V came to 5 bases and at J to 10 bases, leaving 19 bases not matched to a gene. Germline lookup yields CDR1 SEHNR and CDR2 FQNEAQ (reference sequence). CDR3 bases: TGTGCCAGCAGCACGGGGGGGGACCTCCAGGTAGCCGTCGAGCAGTTCTTC. This sequence encodes CASSTGGDLQVAVEQFF.

Details on this clone: This same CDR3 is encoded by further DNA sequences in the sample. The V gene is TRBV19, the J gene TRBJ2-1; 8 bases agree with TRBD2. Per the germline V gene, CDR1 is LNHDA and CDR2 is SQIVND (reference sequence). The ends lost 1 base at V and 4 bases at J; junction bases unmatched: 3. The length of the CDR3 is 15 residues. The CDR3 nucleotides are TGTGCCAGTAGTATAGTACTAGCGGCTTACAATGAGCAGTTCTTC. As protein: CASSIVLAAYNEQFF.

Many counts were recorded for this clone. Additional DNA sequences in this sample encode the identical CDR3. The chain has TRBV5-1 and TRBJ2-7; TRBD1 matches at 8 bases. CDR3 size: 13 residues. V dropped 0 bases and J dropped 4; count of bases not matched to a gene: 0. CDR1 and CDR2 from the germline V gene are SGHRS and YFSETQ. The chain's CDR3 is CASSLDRGYEQYF. As DNA, the CDR3 is TGCGCCAGCAGCTTGGACAGGGGGTACGAGCAGTACTTC.

The J gene is TRBJ1-4, the V gene TRBV4-1; 8 bases match TRBD1. The CDR3 has 15 amino acids. Germline V gives CDR1 MGHRA, CDR2 YSYEKL. V shed 3 bases and J 5 bases; nucleotides not matched to a gene: 5. Here the CDR3 reads CASSHPRTGNEKLFF. The CDR3 region has the DNA TGCGCCAGCAGCCATCCTCGGACAGGGAATGAAAAACTGTTTTTT.

The V and J genes are TRBV10-2 and TRBJ1-2; D is uncertain. CDR3 length equals 15 residues. Germline-derived CDR1 and CDR2 are WSHSY and SAAADI. The V gene lost 4 bases and the J gene lost 6 bases, with 18 bases spanning the gap. The CDR3 sequence is CASSGDIPSWNGYTF. The CDR3 coding sequence is TGCGCCAGCAGTGGTGACATCCCCTCGTGGAATGGCTACACCTTC.

This clone was seen only once. J is TRBJ1-4 and V is TRBV27; no definite D call. The CDR3 covers 19 residues. Trimming took 3 bases from V and 8 from J, leaving 28 bases between them. Looked up from germline, CDR1 is MNHEY and CDR2 is SMNVEV (reference sequence). In DNA, the CDR3 is TGTGCCAGCAGTTTGGCCCTGGACGGCGTCCTTAGGGCGGGGGAAAAACTGTTTTTT. Residues: CASSLALDGVLRAGEKLFF.

The rearrangement joins TRBV12-3 or TRBV12-4 to TRBJ1-1, with D perhaps TRBD1 (6 bases). V dropped 7 bases and J dropped 4 bases, with 10 bases sitting between them. There are 12 residues in the CDR3. The CDR3 is CASNLQGTEAFF. As DNA, the CDR3 is TGTGCCAGCAACTTACAGGGCACTGAAGCTTTCTTT.

The rearrangement joins TRBV7-3 to TRBJ1-2; D is perhaps TRBD1 (6 bases). The germline CDR1 and CDR2 sequences are SGHTA and FQGTGA. Trimming left V 0 bases short and J 8 bases short, with 10 bases between. The CDR3 has 13 residues. The CDR3 is CASSLTGGEGYTF. Here the CDR3 DNA reads TGTGCCAGCAGCTTAACAGGGGGAGAGGGCTACACCTTC.

The rearrangement joins TRBV19 to TRBJ1-2, with D possibly being TRBD1 (5 bases). The V gene lost 5 bases and the J gene lost 7 bases, with 14 bases spanning the gap. This CDR3 has 13 residues. Germline-derived CDR1 and CDR2 are LNHDA and SQIVND (reference sequence). CDR3 amino acids: CASSSGGIAGYTF. The CDR3, as DNA: TGTGCCAGTAGTTCCGGGGGTATCGCTGGCTACACCTTC.

This chain uses TRBV6-5 with TRBJ2-2; D call uncertain. In germline, CDR1 is MNHEY, CDR2 SVGAGI. Between the trimmed V and J ends, which lost 2 bases and 1 base, there was a span of 8 bases. The CDR3 has 15 amino acids. The CDR3 spells CASSYTFLNTGELFF. In DNA, the CDR3 is TGTGCCAGCAGTTACACTTTCCTGAACACCGGGGAGCTGTTTTTT.